This TCR beta chain was captured in a study of CD8+ T cells in alopecia areata. Study in general: A 6-month off-drug phase came after tofacitinib, which had lasted 6 to 18 months.

The CDR3 contains 15 residues. Germline-derived CDR1 and CDR2 are SGHTA and FQGNSA. The V gene lost 2 bases and the J gene lost 7 bases, with 18 bases spanning the gap. RNA was extracted and reverse transcribed into cDNA as the sequencing template. Sequencing used immunoSEQ multiplex PCR; TCRdb keeps in-frame clones, though not all of them. The sample consists of about 250,000 clones, around two thirds of them appearing once. This clone was counted a few times. This TCR came from a human donor with alopecia areata. The specimen comprised CD4+ T cells sorted from blood, sampled at week 0. The chain is built from TRBV7-2 and TRBJ2-7, with D tentatively TRBD2 (6 bases). The CDR3, as DNA: TGTGCCAGCAGCTTACTCGCGGGGCTCCTGGGAGAGCAGTACTTC. As protein: CASSLLAGLLGEQYF. The full variable domain, in which reference TRBV7-2 and TRBJ2-7 provide the parts outside the CDR3, is GAGVSQSPSNKVTEKGKDVELRCDPISGHTALYWYRQSLGQGLEFLIYFQGNSAPDKSGLPSDRFSAERTGGSVSTLTIQRTQQEDSAVYLCASSLLAGLLGEQYFGPGTRLTVT.